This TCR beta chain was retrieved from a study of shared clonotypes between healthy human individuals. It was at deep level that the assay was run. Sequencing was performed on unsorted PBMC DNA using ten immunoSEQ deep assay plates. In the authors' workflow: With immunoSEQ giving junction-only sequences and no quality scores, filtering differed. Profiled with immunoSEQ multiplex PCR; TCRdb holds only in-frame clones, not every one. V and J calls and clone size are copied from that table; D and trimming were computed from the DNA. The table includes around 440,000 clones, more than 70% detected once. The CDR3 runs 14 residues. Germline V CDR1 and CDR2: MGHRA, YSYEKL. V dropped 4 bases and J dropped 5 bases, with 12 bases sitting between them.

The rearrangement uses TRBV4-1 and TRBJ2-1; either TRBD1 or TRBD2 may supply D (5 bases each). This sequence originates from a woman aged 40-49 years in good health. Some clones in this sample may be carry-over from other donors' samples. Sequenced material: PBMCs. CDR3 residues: CASSPRGPHNEQFF. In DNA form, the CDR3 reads TGCGCCAGCAGCCCGAGGGGACCTCACAATGAGCAGTTCTTC.